The rows below give T cell receptor beta chains drawn from one sample of a study of T cell responses to AZD1222 COVID-19 vaccine. Generated by immunoSEQ multiplex PCR, the TCRdb table keeps only in-frame clones and is missing some. This sample has about 150,000 clones; 80% to 90% occur once, and the top ten carry around 4.9%. The sequencing used peripheral blood, collected on day 0 of AZD1222 vaccination. The origin of the receptors is an adult in good health. Each CDR3 is given with its conserved first and last residue. A D gene is named only where the DNA matches it firmly. The size entry is marked missing in some rows and otherwise reads once, few, many or a size class.

CDR3: CASSPISKDYGYTF
DNA: TGTGCCAGCAGCCCAATTTCAAAGGACTATGGCTACACCTTC
D: NA
size: NA
J: TRBJ1-2
V: TRBV7-2

CDR3: CASSLRALGDEKLFF
DNA: TGTGCCAGCAGCTTAAGAGCGCTGGGGGATGAAAAACTGTTTTTT
D: NA
size: once
J: TRBJ1-4
V: TRBV7-9

CDR3: CASSFSTEGIREAFF
DNA: TGTGCCAGCAGCTTTTCAACCGAGGGGATACGTGAAGCTTTCTTT
D: NA
size: once
J: TRBJ1-1
V: TRBV7-6

CDR3: CASSHLDTEAFF
DNA: TGTGCCAGCAGCCACCTGGACACTGAAGCTTTCTTT
D: NA
size: NA
J: TRBJ1-1
V: TRBV3-1/TRBV3-2

CDR3: CASSDPRAFINQPQHF
DNA: TGTGCCAGCAGTGACCCTAGGGCATTCATCAATCAGCCCCAGCATTTT
D: NA
size: NA
J: TRBJ1-5
V: TRBV6-4

CDR3: CASSKEMIDTEQYF
DNA: TGTGCCAGCAGTAAGGAAATGATCGACACTGAGCAGTACTTC
D: NA
size: NA
J: TRBJ2-7
V: TRBV6-5

CDR3: CASSVGTRTDTQYF
DNA: TGTGCCAGCAGCGTCGGGACTCGCACAGATACGCAGTATTTT
D: NA
size: once
J: TRBJ2-3
V: TRBV7-9

CDR3: CASIETAGGNSPLHF
DNA: TGTGCCAGTATCGAGACGGCTGGGGGAAATTCACCCCTCCACTTT
D: NA
size: NA
J: TRBJ1-6
V: TRBV19

CDR3: CASSTLTRSRETQYF
DNA: TGTGCCAGCAGTACCCTTACGAGATCACGAGAGACCCAGTACTTC
D: NA
size: NA
J: TRBJ2-5
V: TRBV6-2/TRBV6-3

CDR3: CASSLRGQGGNTIYF
DNA: TGTGCCAGCAGTTTACGCGGGCAGGGGGGAAACACCATATATTTT
D: NA
size: NA
J: TRBJ1-3
V: TRBV27

CDR3: CASSYPPDSPLHF
DNA: TGTGCCAGCAGTTACCCTCCCGATTCACCCCTCCACTTT
D: NA
size: NA
J: TRBJ1-6
V: TRBV6-2/TRBV6-3

CDR3: CASRRDGSSPLHF
DNA: TGTGCCAGCAGGCGGGATGGGAGTTCACCCCTCCACTTT
D: NA
size: NA
J: TRBJ1-6
V: TRBV6-5

CDR3: CASSYSGQFNQPQHF
DNA: TGTGCCAGCAGTTACTCCGGACAGTTCAATCAGCCCCAGCATTTT
D: NA
size: NA
J: TRBJ1-5
V: TRBV6-5

CDR3: CASSQPGETPGPRYTF
DNA: TGCGCCAGCAGCCAACCCGGGGAGACGCCCGGCCCCCGCTACACCTTC
D: NA
size: NA
J: TRBJ1-2
V: TRBV4-1

CDR3: CASSFNYGYTF
DNA: TGTGCCAGCAGTTTTAACTATGGCTACACCTTC
D: NA
size: NA
J: TRBJ1-2
V: TRBV28

CDR3: CASSLAPDGEQYF
DNA: TGCGCCAGCAGCTTGGCCCCCGACGGCGAGCAGTACTTC
D: NA
size: NA
J: TRBJ2-7
V: TRBV5-1

CDR3: CATSRERWARDTQYF
DNA: TGTGCCACCAGCAGAGAAAGGTGGGCCAGAGATACGCAGTATTTT
D: NA
size: NA
J: TRBJ2-3
V: TRBV15

CDR3: CASSSPRLTRDTQYF
DNA: TGTGCCAGCAGCTCGCCCCGCCTGACTCGAGATACGCAGTATTTT
D: NA
size: few
J: TRBJ2-3
V: TRBV11-3

CDR3: CASSFDSNQPQHF
DNA: TGTGCCAGCAGCTTTGATAGCAATCAGCCCCAGCATTTT
D: NA
size: NA
J: TRBJ1-5
V: TRBV7-2

CDR3: CASSQLTREQYF
DNA: TGCGCCAGCAGTCAATTAACTAGGGAGCAGTACTTC
D: NA
size: NA
J: TRBJ2-7
V: TRBV23-1

CDR3: CASSDPTVNLRFCNQPQHF
DNA: TGCGCCAGCAGTGACCCGACAGTGAATCTCCGCTTTTGCAATCAGCCCCAGCATTTT
D: NA
size: NA
J: TRBJ1-5
V: TRBV10-1

CDR3: CASRAQGGRAGKEQYF
DNA: TGTGCCAGCAGGGCCCAGGGCGGGAGGGCAGGAAAGGAGCAGTACTTC
D: TRBD2
size: once
J: TRBJ2-7
V: TRBV2

CDR3: CASRGTAAYEQYF
DNA: TGTGCCAGCAGGGGGACAGCGGCCTACGAGCAGTACTTC
D: TRBD1
size: few
J: TRBJ2-7
V: TRBV28

CDR3: CAISESGGGQGNEQFF
DNA: TGTGCCATCAGTGAGTCAGGCGGGGGGCAAGGGAATGAGCAGTTCTTC
D: TRBD2
size: NA
J: TRBJ2-1
V: TRBV10-3

CDR3: CASSPTAGRGTEAFF
DNA: TGTGCCAGCTCACCCACAGCCGGCCGTGGGACTGAAGCTTTCTTT
D: NA
size: NA
J: TRBJ1-1
V: TRBV18

CDR3: CASSLLGRANYGYTF
DNA: TGTGCCAGCAGCTTATTAGGAAGAGCTAACTATGGCTACACCTTC
D: NA
size: NA
J: TRBJ1-2
V: TRBV7-9

CDR3: CASSNRQGNSPLHF
DNA: TGTGCCAGCAGCAACCGACAGGGGAATTCACCCCTCCACTTT
D: TRBD1
size: NA
J: TRBJ1-6
V: TRBV9